These 23 T cell receptor beta chains were all obtained from the same sample, sequenced in a study of type 1 regulatory T cells. No antigen is known for these receptors. TCRdb reprocessed the reads with MiXCR, giving one entry per CDR3 protein. The sample has about 62,000 distinct CDR3 sequences; 62% are singletons. Material for sequencing was cultured non-Tr1 T cells, either the whole culture or a sorted T cell fraction (not recorded which). All receptors come from a human donor in good health.

DNA of the CDR3: TGTGCCAGCACCCTATGGTCGGGGTCCAATGAGCAGTTCTTC. Translating it yields CASTLWSGSNEQFF. The chain couples TRBV7-2 to TRBJ2-1; a possible D gene is TRBD2 (5 bases). Trimming stripped 7 bases from V and 6 bases from J, with 16 bases between. Germline CDR1 reads SGHTA; CDR2 reads FQGNSA. The CDR3 sequence is 14 residues long.

This clonotype showed up just a few times. A read error may account for a junction end that differs from germline. This chain uses TRBV5-1 with TRBJ2-1; TRBD2 might be the D (5 bases). The germline CDR1 and CDR2 sequences are SGHRS and YFSETQ. The CDR3 is 15 residues long. In DNA, the CDR3 is TGCGCCAGCAGCTTAGACGGGAACTCCTATAATGAGCAGTTCTTC. Translation: CASSLDGNSYNEQFF.

The chain couples TRBV20-1 to TRBJ2-7, with a tentative D call TRBD1 (5 bases). The CDR3 spans 14 residues. CDR1 and CDR2 (germline): DFQATT, SNEGSKA (reference sequence). With 1 base removed from V and 5 bases from J, the gap between germline ends came to 15 bases. CDR3 residues: CSARGPGNSHEQYF. DNA for the CDR3: TGCAGTGCTAGAGGCCCAGGGAACAGTCACGAGCAGTACTTC.

The chain combines TRBV7-3 with TRBJ2-2; D is perhaps TRBD1 (7 bases). The germline gives CDR1 SGHTA, CDR2 FQGTGA. V was pared by 6 bases and J by 2 bases, with 13 bases between. The CDR3 runs 15 residues. CDR3: CASSSTGTNTGELFF. CDR3 bases: TGTGCCAGCAGTTCGACAGGGACTAACACCGGGGAGCTGTTTTTT.

This clonotype was picked up a small number of times. This rearrangement joins TRBV5-1 to TRBJ2-3; TRBD2 might be the D (6 bases). The CDR3 has 14 residues. V was pared by 0 bases and J by 5 bases, with 10 bases between. CDR1 is SGHRS, CDR2 YFSETQ, per germline. Here the CDR3 reads CASSLDSAGDTQYF. The DNA for the CDR3 is TGCGCCAGCAGCTTGGATTCAGCGGGAGATACGCAGTATTTT.

This clonotype was recorded once. The J gene is TRBJ2-1, the V gene TRBV10-3, with 9 bases that match TRBD2. Germline V gives CDR1 ENHRY, CDR2 SYGVKD. V was pared by 7 bases and J by 6 bases, with 16 bases of the junction left unmatched. The CDR3 covers 17 residues. CDR3 in amino acids: CAIKREDEAKGFNEQFF. CDR3 DNA sequence: TGTGCCATCAAGCGGGAGGATGAGGCTAAGGGATTCAATGAGCAGTTCTTC.

This chain links TRBV18 with TRBJ2-7; 9 bases fit TRBD1. CDR1 KGHSH and CDR2 LQKENI come from the germline V gene. V was pared by 3 bases and J by 6 bases, with 6 bases of the junction left unmatched. The length of the CDR3 is 14 residues. CDR3 sequence reads: CASSPGTGRTEQYF. DNA of the CDR3: TGTGCCAGCTCACCGGGGACAGGGCGAACCGAGCAGTACTTC.

The chain has TRBV5-1 and TRBJ2-7, with 8 nucleotides matching TRBD2. The V and J ends lost 3 bases and 0 bases, in that order; junction bases with no gene match: 5. This CDR3 has 15 residues. Per the germline V gene, CDR1 is SGHRS and CDR2 is YFSETQ. This CDR3 reads CASSSTSGVSYEQYF. For the CDR3, the DNA is TGCGCCAGCAGCTCTACTAGCGGAGTCTCCTACGAGCAGTACTTC.

This sequence joins TRBV15 and TRBJ1-3, with unresolved D. CDR3 length: 16 residues. V was clipped by 0 bases and J by 2 bases, with 11 bases between them. CDR1 is LNHNV and CDR2 is YYDKDF in the germline V gene (reference sequence). CDR3 DNA: TGTGCCACCAGCAGAGAGGCGACGAAGACTGGAAACACCATATATTTT. Translation gives CATSREATKTGNTIYF.

The table lists this clonotype with a count of one. The chain combines TRBV20-1 with TRBJ1-4, with TRBD1 matching 9 bases. In germline, CDR1 is DFQATT, CDR2 SNEGSKA (reference sequence). V lost 6 bases and J lost 8; bases outside the gene matches: 10. The CDR3 covers 14 residues. Here the CDR3 reads CSAVQGAETEKLFF. The CDR3 DNA reads TGCAGTGCGGTACAGGGGGCAGAGACCGAAAAACTGTTTTTT.

V gene TRBV3-1 combines with J gene TRBJ2-7, with TRBD1 identical over 7 bases. Losses at the gene ends were 3 bases for V and 6 bases for J; bases not matched to a gene: 8. The CDR3 is 14 amino acids. The germline CDR1 and CDR2 sequences are LGHDT and YNNKEL (reference sequence). DNA for the CDR3: TGTGCCAGCAGCCAGGACAGGTTCGCCTCCGAGCAGTACTTC. It encodes CASSQDRFASEQYF.

The sample holds a few counts of this clonotype. This chain connects TRBV19 to TRBJ2-1; 10 nucleotides line up with TRBD2. The CDR3 spans 19 residues. With 1 base clipped from V and 2 bases from J, the junction kept 11 bases outside the gene matches. CDR1 is LNHDA, CDR2 SQIVND, per germline (reference sequence). CDR3 sequence: CASSIGPQGTSDTYNEQFF. The CDR3 DNA reads TGTGCCAGTAGTATAGGCCCTCAGGGGACTAGCGACACCTACAATGAGCAGTTCTTC.

CDR3 nucleotides: TGCGCCAGCAGCTTGGATCAGAGCTCCTACAATGAGCAGTTCTTC. Protein: CASSLDQSSYNEQFF. The chain combines TRBV5-1 with TRBJ2-1; D gene ambiguous. Germline-derived CDR1 and CDR2 are SGHRS and YFSETQ. This CDR3 has 15 amino acids. V was shortened by 0 bases and J by 0 bases, with 7 bases between the two germline ends.

J is TRBJ2-7 and V is TRBV24-1, with TRBD1 matching over 7 bases. The CDR3 runs 12 residues. Looked up from germline, CDR1 is KGHDR and CDR2 is SFDVKD. V lost 9 bases, J lost 8 bases, and 9 bases stayed unmatched. CDR3 in amino acids: CATQGDSRKQYF. CDR3 nucleotide sequence: TGTGCCACCCAGGGGGACAGTCGGAAGCAGTACTTC.

J is TRBJ2-7 and V is TRBV7-9; tentatively, D is TRBD2 (5 bases). CDR1 and CDR2 from the germline V gene are SEHNR and FQNEAQ (reference sequence). The CDR3 runs to 15 residues. V lost 5 bases and J 4 bases, leaving 18 bases between the germline ends. The CDR3 region is CASSTPGVSKYEQYF. The CDR3 nucleotides read TGTGCCAGCAGCACACCCGGGGTATCGAAATACGAGCAGTACTTC.

V gene TRBV20-1 combines with J gene TRBJ2-5, with 10 positions matching TRBD1. The CDR3 runs 13 residues. Germline V lookup: CDR1 DFQATT, CDR2 SNEGSKA (reference sequence). The V segment lost 6 bases and the J segment 6 bases; nucleotides outside the gene matches: 7. The CDR3, as DNA: TGCAGTGCAAGGGGGACAGGGGTTCAGACCCAGTACTTC. As protein: CSARGTGVQTQYF.

This clonotype is labeled medium-sized (0.01 to 0.1%). In nucleotides, the CDR3 is TGCGCCAGCAGCTTGGCGGGGGGCGGCACTGAAGCTTTCTTT. Translating gives CASSLAGGGTEAFF. The rearrangement links TRBV5-1 to TRBJ1-1; TRBD1 is a possible D gene (6 bases). This CDR3 is 14 amino acids long. Germline V gives CDR1 SGHRS, CDR2 YFSETQ. The V end was cut by 0 bases, the J end by 4 bases, with 10 bases between.

In the case of this clonotype: A read error may produce the germline difference seen at one junction end. DNA of the CDR3: TGTGCCACTAGGGGACTAGCGGAGCTCGCGAACATCGGGGAGCTGTTTTTT. This translates into CATRGLAELANIGELFF. This chain joins TRBV2 and TRBJ2-2, with 11 bases aligning to TRBD2. The CDR3 extends over 17 amino acids. CDR1 and CDR2 from the germline V gene are SNHLY and FYNNEI.

V usage is TRBV12-3 or TRBV12-4 and J usage is TRBJ1-5; D possibly corresponds to TRBD1 (5 bases). V shed 3 bases and J shed 7 bases, with 16 bases lying between them. CDR3 length equals 15 residues. CDR3 bases: TGTGCCAGCAGTTTTAATGAGGGGAAAGGGCAGCCCCAGCATTTT. Translating gives CASSFNEGKGQPQHF.

The chain recombines TRBV20-1 with TRBJ2-1, with 9 bases aligning to TRBD2. The CDR3 loop spans 15 amino acids. Germline V gene data show CDR1 as DFQATT and CDR2 as SNEGSKA (reference sequence). The V gene end was trimmed by 3 bases and the J gene end by 9 bases; junction bases not matched to a gene: 12. The CDR3 sequence is CSARGASGTGGEQFF. The CDR3 nucleotides read TGCAGTGCTAGGGGGGCTAGCGGGACCGGCGGTGAGCAGTTCTTC.

A few counts support this clonotype. The rearrangement links TRBV20-1 to TRBJ2-1; 11 positions agree with TRBD1. Per germline, CDR1 DFQATT and CDR2 SNEGSKA (reference sequence). With 6 bases clipped from V and 9 bases from J, the junction kept 10 bases outside the gene matches. CDR3 length: 14 amino acids. The CDR3 spells CSAEGGQGGGEQFF. DNA for the CDR3: TGCAGTGCCGAGGGGGGACAGGGGGGCGGTGAGCAGTTCTTC.

By frequency in the sample, this clonotype is medium-sized. The rearrangement uses TRBV2 and TRBJ2-1, with 11 bases lining up with TRBD2. Unmatched junction bases numbered 7, after V lost 4 bases and J lost 8 bases. CDR1 and CDR2 (germline): SNHLY, FYNNEI. The CDR3 sequence is 15 residues long. The CDR3 loop is CASSVRLAGLDEQFF. Written as DNA, the CDR3 is TGTGCCAGCAGTGTTCGACTAGCGGGACTCGATGAGCAGTTCTTC.

The chain is built from TRBV6-2 or TRBV6-3 and TRBJ2-7; D gene ambiguous. There are 12 residues in the CDR3. Trimming removed 5 bases at V and 7 bases at J, with 12 bases between. Germline V CDR1 and CDR2: MNHEY, SVGEGT. CDR3 amino acids: CASSELPKEQYF. In DNA form, the CDR3 reads TGTGCCAGCAGTGAACTACCCAAAGAGCAGTACTTC.